Listed here is a single TCR beta chain. Its target is not known. The germline V and J ends were trimmed by 11 bases and 0 bases, with 13 bases remaining between them. CDR3 length equals 13 residues. Germline loops: CDR1 SEHNR, CDR2 FQNEAQ (reference sequence). Researchers ran the PCR with 60 Vbeta and 13 Jbeta primers. Libraries were prepared by immunoSEQ multiplex PCR; TCRdb keeps only in-frame clonotypes and omits some of them. The sample holds 150,000 to 200,000 clones, over 65% seen once. The sample originates from a study of cytomegalovirus exposure and HLA in healthy donors. Study-wide results and caveats: Later work found that TCR association rates differed between HLA loci; DRB1 had the most and HLA-C the fewest.

The origin of this receptor is a middle-aged man in good health and CMV-seropositive. V is TRBV7-9 and J is TRBJ1-1; tentatively, D is TRBD1 (5 bases). Sequenced sample: PBMCs. CDR3 protein: CACSGGLNTEAFF. CDR3 sequence (DNA): TGTGCCTGCTCGGGGGGGTTGAACACTGAAGCTTTCTTT. Full variable domain (outside the CDR3, taken from reference TRBV7-9 and TRBJ1-1): DTGVSQNPRHKITKRGQNVTFRCDPISEHNRLYWYRQTLGQGPEFLTYFQNEAQLEKSRLLSDRFSAERPKGSFSTLEIQRTEQGDSAMYLCACSGGLNTEAFFGQGTRLTVV.